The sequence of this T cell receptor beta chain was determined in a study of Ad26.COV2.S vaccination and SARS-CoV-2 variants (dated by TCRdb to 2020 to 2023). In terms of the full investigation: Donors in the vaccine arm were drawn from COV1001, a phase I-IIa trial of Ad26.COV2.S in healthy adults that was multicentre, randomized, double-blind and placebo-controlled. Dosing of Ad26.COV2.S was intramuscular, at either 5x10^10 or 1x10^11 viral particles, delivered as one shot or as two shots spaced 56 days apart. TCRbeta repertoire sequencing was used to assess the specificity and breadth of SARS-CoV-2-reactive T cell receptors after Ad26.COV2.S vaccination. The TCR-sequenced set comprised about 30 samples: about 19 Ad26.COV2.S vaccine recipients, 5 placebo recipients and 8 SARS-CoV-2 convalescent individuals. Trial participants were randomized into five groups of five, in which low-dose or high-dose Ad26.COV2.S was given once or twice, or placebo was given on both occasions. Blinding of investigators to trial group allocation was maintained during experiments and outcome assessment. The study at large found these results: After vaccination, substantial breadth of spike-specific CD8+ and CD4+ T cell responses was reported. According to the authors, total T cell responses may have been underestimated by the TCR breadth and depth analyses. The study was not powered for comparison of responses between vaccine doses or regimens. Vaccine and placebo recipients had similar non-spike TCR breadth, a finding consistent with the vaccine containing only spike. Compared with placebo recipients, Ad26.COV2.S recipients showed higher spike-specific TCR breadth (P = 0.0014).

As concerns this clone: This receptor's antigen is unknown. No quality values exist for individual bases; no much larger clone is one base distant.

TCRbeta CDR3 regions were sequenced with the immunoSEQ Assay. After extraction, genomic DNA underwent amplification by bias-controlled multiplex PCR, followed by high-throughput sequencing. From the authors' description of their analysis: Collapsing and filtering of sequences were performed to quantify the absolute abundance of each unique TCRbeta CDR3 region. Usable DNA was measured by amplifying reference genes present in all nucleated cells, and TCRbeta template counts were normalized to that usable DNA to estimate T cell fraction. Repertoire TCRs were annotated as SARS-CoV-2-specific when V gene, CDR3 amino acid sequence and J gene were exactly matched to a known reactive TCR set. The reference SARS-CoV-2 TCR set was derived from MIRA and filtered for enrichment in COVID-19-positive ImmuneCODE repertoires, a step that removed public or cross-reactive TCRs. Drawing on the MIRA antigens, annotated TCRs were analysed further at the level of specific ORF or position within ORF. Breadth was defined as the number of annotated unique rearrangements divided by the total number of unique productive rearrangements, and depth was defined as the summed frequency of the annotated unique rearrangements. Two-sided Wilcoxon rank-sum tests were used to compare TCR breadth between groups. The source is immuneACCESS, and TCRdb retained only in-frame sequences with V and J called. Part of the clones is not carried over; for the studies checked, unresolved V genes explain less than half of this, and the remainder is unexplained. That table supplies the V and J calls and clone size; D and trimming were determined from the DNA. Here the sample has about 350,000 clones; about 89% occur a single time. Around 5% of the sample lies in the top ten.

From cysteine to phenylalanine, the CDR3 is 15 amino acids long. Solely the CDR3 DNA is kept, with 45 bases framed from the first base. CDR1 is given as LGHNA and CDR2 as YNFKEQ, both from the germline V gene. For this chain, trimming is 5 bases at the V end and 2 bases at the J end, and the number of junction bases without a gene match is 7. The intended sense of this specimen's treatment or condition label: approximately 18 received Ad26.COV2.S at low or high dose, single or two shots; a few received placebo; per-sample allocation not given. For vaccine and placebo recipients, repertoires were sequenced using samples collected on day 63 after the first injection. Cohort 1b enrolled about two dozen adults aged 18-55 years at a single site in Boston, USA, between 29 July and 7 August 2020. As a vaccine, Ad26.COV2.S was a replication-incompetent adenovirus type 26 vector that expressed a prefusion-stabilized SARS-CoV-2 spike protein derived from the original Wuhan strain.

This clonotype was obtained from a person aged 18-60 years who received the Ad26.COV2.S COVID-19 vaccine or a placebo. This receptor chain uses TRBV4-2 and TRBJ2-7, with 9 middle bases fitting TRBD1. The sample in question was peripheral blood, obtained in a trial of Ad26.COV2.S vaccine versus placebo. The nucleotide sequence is TGTGCCAGCAGCTATGACCGGGACAGGGCCTACGAGCAGTACTTC. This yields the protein CASSYDRDRAYEQYF.